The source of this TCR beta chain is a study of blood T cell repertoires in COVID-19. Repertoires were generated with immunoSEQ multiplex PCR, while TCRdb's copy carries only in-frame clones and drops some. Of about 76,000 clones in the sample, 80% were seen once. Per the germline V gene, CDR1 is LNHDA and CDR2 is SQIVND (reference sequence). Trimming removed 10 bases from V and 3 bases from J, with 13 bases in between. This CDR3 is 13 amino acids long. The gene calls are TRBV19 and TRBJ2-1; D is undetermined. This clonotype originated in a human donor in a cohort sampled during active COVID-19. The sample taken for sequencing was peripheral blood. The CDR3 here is CATARQIYNEQFF. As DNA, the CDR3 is TGTGCCACGGCGCGGCAGATCTACAATGAGCAGTTCTTC.